The rows below give T cell receptor beta chains drawn from one sample of a study of Graves' ophthalmopathy and Graves' hyperthyroidism. Using its own MiXCR run on the multiplex PCR reads, TCRdb lists one record per CDR3 protein. The data contain 400,000 to 450,000 distinct CDR3 sequences, around 21% of them seen just once; the ten biggest clones take up roughly 3.2%. The specimen sequenced was peripheral blood. The receptors were sampled from a woman younger than 30 with stable Graves' hyperthyroidism. Each CDR3 is given with its conserved first and last residue. Each record gives: CDR3 length, D gene, V gene, J gene, clone size, CDR3 protein, CDR3 DNA. A D gene is named only where the DNA matches it firmly. Clone size is not always given. Where it is, it says once, few, many or a class for expanded clones.

16	TRBD2	TRBV28	TRBJ2-5	many	CASSFRLARVQETQYF	TGTGCCAGCAGTTTTCGACTAGCGAGAGTTCAAGAGACCCAGTACTTC
14	.	TRBV20-1	TRBJ2-7	many	CSARSTKGNYEQYF	TGCAGTGCTAGAAGCACGAAGGGGAACTACGAGCAGTACTTC
13	.	TRBV27	TRBJ1-2	many	CASSLRPGHGYTF	TGTGCCAGCAGTCTCCGACCGGGCCATGGCTACACCTTC
13	TRBD1	TRBV6-1	TRBJ1-6	many	CASTRQGNSPLHF	TGTGCCAGCACTAGACAGGGAAATTCACCCCTCCACTTT
15	TRBD2	TRBV20-1	TRBJ2-7	.	CSASKTSGSWYEQYF	TGCAGTGCTTCAAAGACTAGCGGGAGTTGGTACGAGCAGTACTTC
12	.	TRBV7-9	TRBJ2-7	many	CASSLVVREQYF	TGTGCCAGCAGCTTAGTGGTTCGCGAGCAGTACTTC
14	.	TRBV6-2/TRBV6-3	TRBJ1-2	many	CASSRDTGDYGYTF	TGTGCCAGCAGTCGGGACACCGGTGACTATGGCTACACCTTC
14	.	TRBV6-1	TRBJ1-2	.	CASSEQHGVDGYTF	TGTGCCAGCAGTGAACAGCATGGGGTAGACGGCTACACCTTC
14	.	TRBV20-1	TRBJ2-5	many	CSAREGNRWETQYF	TGCAGTGCTAGAGAAGGGAATAGGTGGGAGACCCAGTACTTC
12	.	TRBV6-2/TRBV6-3	TRBJ2-7	.	CASQYPTVEQYF	TGTGCCAGCCAATACCCCACGGTCGAGCAGTACTTC
13	.	TRBV20-1	TRBJ1-1	.	CSEAGPMNTEAFF	TGCAGTGAAGCGGGCCCCATGAACACTGAAGCTTTCTTT
15	.	TRBV20-1	TRBJ2-2	many	CSARDYYRNTGELFF	TGCAGTGCTAGAGATTACTACCGGAACACCGGGGAGCTGTTTTTT
13	.	TRBV20-1	TRBJ2-7	many	CSALGGTGHEQYF	TGCAGTGCTCTGGGCGGGACGGGCCACGAGCAGTACTTC
17	TRBD2	TRBV5-1	TRBJ2-7	.	CASSLPGLAGVYYEQYF	TGCGCCAGCAGCCTACCCGGACTAGCGGGGGTCTACTACGAGCAGTACTTC
15	.	TRBV20-1	TRBJ2-2	many	CSARVGGPRTGELFF	TGCAGTGCTAGAGTAGGCGGACCCAGGACCGGGGAGCTGTTTTTT
14	.	TRBV5-1	TRBJ1-1	few	CASSLSGWQTEAFF	TGCGCCAGCAGCTTGTCAGGGTGGCAGACTGAAGCTTTCTTT
15	TRBD1	TRBV12-3/TRBV12-4	TRBJ1-1	many	CASSSYDRGLTEAFF	TGTGCCAGCAGTTCCTACGACAGGGGGCTTACTGAAGCTTTCTTT
15	TRBD1	TRBV24-1	TRBJ2-5	many	CATSDGRGREKTQYF	TGTGCCACCAGTGATGGCAGGGGGCGTGAAAAGACCCAGTACTTC
14	TRBD2	TRBV28	TRBJ2-7	many	CASSPILAAYEQYF	TGTGCCAGCTCCCCGATCCTAGCGGCCTACGAGCAGTACTTC
16	TRBD1	TRBV5-1	TRBJ1-1	many	CASSLGTGAMNTEAFF	TGCGCCAGCAGCTTAGGAACAGGGGCAATGAACACTGAAGCTTTCTTT
14	.	TRBV5-1	TRBJ1-2	many	CASSRPQGTNGYTF	TGCGCCAGCAGCAGACCACAGGGAACCAATGGCTACACCTTC
15	.	TRBV13	TRBJ2-7	many	CASSTGPRGNKEQYF	TGTGCCAGCAGCACTGGACCGAGGGGAAATAAAGAGCAGTACTTC
14	.	TRBV20-1	TRBJ1-1	many	CSALEGSGNTEAFF	TGCAGTGCCCTAGAGGGGAGTGGGAACACTGAAGCTTTCTTT
14	.	TRBV7-2	TRBJ2-4	many	CASSLNGLKNIKYF	TGTGCCAGCAGCCTCAATGGATTGAAAAACATTAAGTACTTC
11	.	TRBV12-3/TRBV12-4	TRBJ2-7	many	CASSSRTLEYF	TGTGCCAGCAGCTCCCGTACCTTGGAGTACTTC
14	.	TRBV10-3	TRBJ1-6	few	CAISPTEANSPLHF	TGTGCCATCAGCCCCACAGAGGCTAATTCACCCCTCCACTTT
16	TRBD2	TRBV6-5	TRBJ2-7	.	CASSYSAGVGSYEQYF	TGTGCCAGCAGTTACTCCGCGGGAGTTGGATCCTACGAGCAGTACTTC
14	TRBD1	TRBV20-1	TRBJ1-6	many	CSALQGKYNSPLHF	TGCAGTGCACTACAGGGGAAATATAATTCACCCCTCCACTTT
16	.	TRBV6-5	TRBJ2-5	few	CASSSPEPGAAETQYF	TGTGCCAGCAGTTCACCGGAGCCAGGGGCGGCGGAGACCCAGTACTTC
16	.	TRBV7-2	TRBJ1-1	many	CASSFPALGVNTEAFF	TGTGCCAGCAGCTTCCCCGCCCTGGGGGTGAACACTGAAGCTTTCTTT
15	TRBD1	TRBV29-1	TRBJ1-2	many	CSVLGTDHDEIGYTF	TGCAGCGTGCTAGGGACAGATCACGACGAGATTGGCTACACCTTC
12	TRBD1	TRBV29-1	TRBJ1-2	.	CSGRDRENGYTF	TGCAGCGGAAGGGACAGGGAGAATGGCTACACCTTC
18	TRBD2	TRBV11-2	TRBJ2-7	.	CASSLDVTSGRTPYEQYF	TGTGCCAGCAGCTTAGATGTGACTAGCGGGAGAACCCCCTACGAGCAGTACTTC
15	TRBD1	TRBV28	TRBJ1-5	many	CASSFQGQGPQPQHF	TGTGCCAGCAGTTTTCAGGGACAGGGACCTCAGCCCCAGCATTTT
17	TRBD1	TRBV6-2/TRBV6-3	TRBJ2-2	.	CASSYAYRGEVPGELFF	TGTGCCAGCAGTTACGCCTACAGGGGCGAGGTCCCCGGGGAGCTGTTTTTT
15	TRBD1	TRBV6-5	TRBJ1-3	many	CASLRDRGIGNTIYF	TGTGCCAGCCTCCGGGACAGGGGTATTGGAAACACCATATATTTT
14	.	TRBV24-1	TRBJ1-2	many	CATSDPGGGYGYTF	TGTGCCACCAGTGACCCCGGCGGGGGCTATGGCTACACCTTC
16	.	TRBV7-3	TRBJ2-2	.	CASSLGSAGNTGELFF	TGTGCCAGCAGCCTCGGGAGTGCGGGAAACACCGGGGAGCTGTTTTTT
15	TRBD2	TRBV28	TRBJ2-5	.	CASSPGLAHRETQYF	TGTGCCAGCAGCCCTGGACTAGCGCATCGAGAGACCCAGTACTTC
12	.	TRBV12-5	TRBJ2-7	many	CASGSDSYEQYF	TGTGCTAGTGGTTCTGACAGCTACGAGCAGTACTTC
13	.	TRBV11-3	TRBJ1-1	many	CASSLAGGTEAFF	TGTGCCAGCAGCTTAGCCGGGGGCACTGAAGCTTTCTTT
15	TRBD1	TRBV6-1	TRBJ2-5	many	CASSRPGQSPGTQYF	TGTGCCAGCAGTAGACCGGGACAGAGCCCCGGGACCCAGTACTTC
16	.	TRBV15	TRBJ2-5	many	CATSSGTRVGGETQYF	TGTGCCACCAGCAGCGGTACTAGGGTGGGAGGAGAGACCCAGTACTTC
16	TRBD1	TRBV4-3	TRBJ2-7	many	CASSLDGQGEAYEQYF	TGCGCCAGCAGCCTAGATGGACAGGGTGAAGCGTACGAGCAGTACTTC
16	TRBD2	TRBV4-1	TRBJ2-5	few	CASSQQGLVRQETQYF	TGCGCCAGCAGCCAACAGGGACTAGTGAGACAAGAGACCCAGTACTTC
15	.	TRBV18	TRBJ1-3	few	CASSPGEDSGNTIYF	TGTGCCAGCTCACCCGGGGAGGACTCTGGAAACACCATATATTTT
15	TRBD2	TRBV2	TRBJ2-2	many	CASKRASGRAGELFF	TGTGCCAGCAAACGAGCTAGCGGGAGGGCCGGGGAGCTGTTTTTT
15	.	TRBV28	TRBJ2-7	many	CASSSPETRSYEQYF	TGTGCCAGCAGTTCCCCCGAGACGAGATCCTACGAGCAGTACTTC
14	TRBD1	TRBV7-9	TRBJ1-1	many	CASTPFDRATEAFF	TGTGCCAGCACTCCGTTCGACAGGGCCACTGAAGCTTTCTTT
17	.	TRBV7-6	TRBJ2-2	.	CASSLGWQPGQDGELFF	TGTGCCAGCAGCTTAGGTTGGCAACCAGGCCAAGACGGGGAGCTGTTTTTT
15	.	TRBV15	TRBJ1-5	many	CATSRDGGANQPQHF	TGTGCCACCAGCAGAGATGGGGGGGCCAATCAGCCCCAGCATTTT
14	.	TRBV6-2/TRBV6-3	TRBJ2-4	many	CASKDRMAKNIQYF	TGTGCCAGCAAGGATCGCATGGCCAAAAACATTCAGTACTTC
16	.	TRBV11-3	TRBJ2-7	many	CASSLQRPGVGYEQYF	TGTGCCAGCAGCTTACAAAGGCCGGGAGTCGGGTACGAGCAGTACTTC
13	.	TRBV10-3	TRBJ2-5	many	CAIRSEGRETQYF	TGTGCCATCAGGAGCGAGGGTAGGGAGACCCAGTACTTC
14	.	TRBV6-1	TRBJ1-1	many	CASSPQGRDTEAFF	TGTGCCAGCAGCCCTCAGGGGCGTGACACTGAAGCTTTCTTT